The 4 T cell receptor beta chains in this list originate from one sample, sequenced in a study of control samples from healthy donors and cancer patients. TCRdb's table, derived via immunoSEQ multiplex PCR, lists solely in-frame clones and lacks some. The table includes 40,000 to 55,000 clones, roughly 93% detected once. What was sequenced was PBMCs. These receptor sequences come from a woman in her fifties or sixties with head and neck cancer.

The chain is built from TRBV9 and TRBJ2-1; TRBD2 might be the D (7 bases). The CDR3 runs to 15 residues. Germline V gives CDR1 SGDLS, CDR2 YYNGEE. The V gene lost 7 bases and the J gene lost 4 bases, with 18 bases spanning the gap. The CDR3 loop reads CASGIGGGGYNEQFF. The CDR3 coding sequence is TGTGCCAGCGGGATCGGAGGGGGAGGGTACAATGAGCAGTTCTTC. Full variable domain (outside the CDR3, taken from reference TRBV9 and TRBJ2-1): DSGVTQTPKHLITATGQRVTLRCSPRSGDLSVYWYQQSLDQGLQFLIQYYNGEERAKGNILERFSAQQFPDLHSELNLSSLELGDSALYFCASGIGGGGYNEQFFGPGTRLTVL.

The chain carries TRBV7-9 and TRBJ2-6; D possibly corresponds to TRBD2 (6 bases). Between the trimmed V and J ends, which lost 0 bases and 0 bases, there was a span of 15 bases. CDR3 length: 19 amino acids. Germline V gene data show CDR1 as SEHNR and CDR2 as FQNEAQ (reference sequence). The CDR3 sequence is CASSLAPGLNPSGANVLTF. The CDR3 DNA is TGTGCCAGCAGCTTAGCCCCGGGACTCAACCCCTCTGGGGCCAACGTCCTGACTTTC.

The chain has TRBV9 and TRBJ2-7, with D maybe TRBD1 (5 bases). Germline assignment: CDR1 SGDLS and CDR2 YYNGEE. This CDR3 comprises 11 residues. The V and J ends lost 7 bases and 3 bases respectively, with 8 bases between them. In nucleotides, the CDR3 is TGTGCCAGCGGCCAGGGCTACGAGCAGTACTTC. It encodes CASGQGYEQYF. The entire variable domain, with the rest obtained from reference TRBV9 and TRBJ2-7, is as follows: DSGVTQTPKHLITATGQRVTLRCSPRSGDLSVYWYQQSLDQGLQFLIQYYNGEERAKGNILERFSAQQFPDLHSELNLSSLELGDSALYFCASGQGYEQYFGPGTRLTVT.

The chain uses TRBV28 and TRBJ1-5; maybe TRBD1 (6 bases). V lost 6 bases, J lost 9 bases, and 15 bases lay in between. The CDR3 extends over 13 amino acids. Looked up from germline, CDR1 is MDHEN and CDR2 is SYDVKM. CDR3 region: CASRWGREGPQHF. The CDR3 DNA reads TGTGCCAGCAGGTGGGGGCGGGAAGGGCCCCAGCATTTT.